The clone carrying this T cell receptor beta chain turned up a few times. Its antigen is not known. This sample is drawn from a study of blood T cells in healthy people across ages. The second PCR ran 7 to 11 cycles with a sample-barcoded 5' primer and J-beta primers. TCRdb re-analysed the 5' RACE reads in MiXCR, keeping a single row per CDR3 protein. The repertoire has roughly 640,000 distinct CDR3 sequences, 25% to 30% of them found once; the top ten carry 15% to 17%. General study results and limits: A greater number of naive CD4+ cells and higher diversity distinguished long-lived donors from aged donors.

This receptor was obtained from an elderly woman in good health. The source material was blood.

The chain's CDR3 is CASSLVPGGYSYNEQFF. In DNA form, the CDR3 reads TGTGCCAGCAGCTTGGTACCGGGGGGGTACTCCTACAATGAGCAGTTCTTC. The V call is TRBV5-5, the J call TRBJ2-1; 8 bases are a match to TRBD2. V trimming: 0 bases; J trimming: 0 bases; junction bases outside the gene matches: 5. Germline loops: CDR1 SGHKS, CDR2 YYEKEE (reference sequence). CDR3 length: 17 amino acids.